This T cell receptor beta chain was sequenced for a study of spatial heterogeneity in lung cancer (dated by TCRdb to the late 2010s). Background for the entire study: Beta-chain transcripts were consistently detected in greater numbers than alpha-chain transcripts, which likely reflects a higher abundance of beta-chain transcripts. A strong correlation was found between TCR transcript counts in tumor regions and a T cell transcriptional module score from matched bulk RNA-seq. In the raw uncorrected reads, each unique combination of TCR and UMI appeared more than ten times on average. In non-small cell lung cancer, the study quantitatively compared TCR alpha and beta repertoires across several tumor regions, matched nontumor lung, and blood. Nonsynonymous mutation counts, determined by whole-exome sequencing of tumor tissue, were related to features of the TCR repertoire. At surgery, 220 tumor regions, 61 to 75 matched nontumor lung samples and 56 PBMC samples were TCR-sequenced for both alpha and beta chains. Results the study describes overall, beyond this receptor: TCR-seq coverage of tumor T cells was estimated at only roughly 6.6% for alpha chains and around 14% for beta chains. Counts of ubiquitous and regional expanded TCRs were found to correlate with counts of ubiquitous and regional nonsynonymous mutations, respectively. The tumor nonsynonymous mutation count correlated with the number of expanded intratumoral alpha and beta TCRs. Confirming at a functional level the hypothesis that regional TCRs recognize regional mutations was considered to require additional single-cell paired TCR alpha and beta sequencing.

Library preparation used 5' RACE. The sequencer listed for this sample is NextSeq 500. The TCR library protocol attached a unique molecular identifier to each TCR cDNA molecule to allow correction of PCR and sequencing errors. The published analysis was carried out like this. TCR identification, UMI-based error correction and CDR3 extraction were all carried out with Decombinator tools. Expanded TCRs were defined as those above a frequency of 2 per 1,000, corresponding to the top 1% of the tumor frequency distribution. Expanded tumor TCRs were classed as regional if statistically deemed absent (corrected P<0.05) from at least one tumor region, otherwise ubiquitous. Each repertoire was subsampled 100 times to 5,000 TCRs, after which Renyi diversity was computed with the R vegan package. To build CDR3 similarity networks, amino acid triplet string-kernel similarity was used, and CDR3s were connected when their pairwise similarity was above 0.82. TCRdb reprocessed the public reads (quality trimming at Q25 with fastp, clone calling with MiXCR) and kept in-frame beta chains. Each CDR3 protein appears once, grouped with its most common genes and DNA. The V and J calls come from TCRdb's annotation, not from the publication. A total of 650 to 950 distinct CDR3 sequences appear in this sample, about an eighth of them only once. Of the sample, 16% is held by the ten largest clones.

From the germline V gene, CDR1 is SGHTA and CDR2 is FQGNSA. Measured from the cysteine to the phenylalanine, the CDR3 is 17 residues long. Only the CDR3 DNA stays, 51 bases, in frame from base 1. Germline trimming amounts to 7 bases on V and 0 bases on J, with 8 as the count of junction bases outside the gene matches. Judged by its sample share, this clonotype qualifies as large (0.1 to 1%). Its antigen is still unknown. Per-base qualities were not stored, and no clone one base away is much larger. This beta chain represents an off-target read in a library built for alpha chains; its size is of limited meaning. The label giving this sample's time point can be read as: sample taken at primary tumor resection. Samples were obtained from approximately 77 patients with early-stage, untreated non-small cell lung cancer from the lung TRACERx cohort. For TCR sequencing, whole RNA was extracted from tumor and nontumor lung tissue, or from cryopreserved PBMC samples, and no cell sorting was done. A patient was chosen for TCR sequencing only when enough RNA was available from at least two tumor regions. Before selection, tumor and adjacent nontumor lung specimens were reviewed by a lung pathologist.

The V and J genes are TRBV7-2 and TRBJ2-6; 8 nucleotides in the junction match TRBD1. The receptor was isolated from a male donor with early-stage non-small cell lung cancer. The sample here was lung tumor tissue, taken at surgery. At the DNA level, the sequence is TGTGCCAGCACCGACAGGGGTTATAGCTCTGGGGCCAACGTCCTGACTTTC. It translates to CASTDRGYSSGANVLTF. The full variable domain, completed from the reference TRBV7-2 and TRBJ2-6 proteins outside the CDR3, reads GAGVSQSPSNKVTEKGKDVELRCDPISGHTALYWYRQSLGQGLEFLIYFQGNSAPDKSGLPSDRFSAERTGGSVSTLTIQRTQQEDSAVYLCASTDRGYSSGANVLTFGAGSRLTVL.